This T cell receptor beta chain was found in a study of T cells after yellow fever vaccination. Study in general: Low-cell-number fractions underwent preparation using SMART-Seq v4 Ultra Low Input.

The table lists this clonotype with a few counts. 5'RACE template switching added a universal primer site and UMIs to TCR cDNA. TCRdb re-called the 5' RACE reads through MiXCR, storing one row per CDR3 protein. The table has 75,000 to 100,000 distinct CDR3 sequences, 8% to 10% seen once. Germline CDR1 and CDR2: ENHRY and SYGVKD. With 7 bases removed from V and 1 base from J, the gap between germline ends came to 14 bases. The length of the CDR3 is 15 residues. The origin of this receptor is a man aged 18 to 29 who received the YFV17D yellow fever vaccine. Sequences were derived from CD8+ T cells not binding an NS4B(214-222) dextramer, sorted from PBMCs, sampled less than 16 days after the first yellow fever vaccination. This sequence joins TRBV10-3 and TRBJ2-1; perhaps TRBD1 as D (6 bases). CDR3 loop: CAINPGGTSYNEQFF. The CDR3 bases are TGTGCCATCAACCCTGGGGGCACGTCCTACAATGAGCAGTTCTTC.